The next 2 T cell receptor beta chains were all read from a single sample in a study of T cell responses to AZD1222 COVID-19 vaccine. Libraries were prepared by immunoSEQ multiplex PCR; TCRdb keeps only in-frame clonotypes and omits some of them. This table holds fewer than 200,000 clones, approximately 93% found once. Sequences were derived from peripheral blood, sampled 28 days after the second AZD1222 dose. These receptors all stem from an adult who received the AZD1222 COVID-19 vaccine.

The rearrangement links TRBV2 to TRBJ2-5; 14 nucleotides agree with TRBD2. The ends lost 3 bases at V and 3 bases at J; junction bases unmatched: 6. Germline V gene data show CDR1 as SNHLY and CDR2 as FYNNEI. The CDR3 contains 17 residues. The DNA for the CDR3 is TGTGCCAGCAGTGATGTTCTGACTAGCGGGAGGGAAGAGACCCAGTACTTC. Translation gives CASSDVLTSGREETQYF.

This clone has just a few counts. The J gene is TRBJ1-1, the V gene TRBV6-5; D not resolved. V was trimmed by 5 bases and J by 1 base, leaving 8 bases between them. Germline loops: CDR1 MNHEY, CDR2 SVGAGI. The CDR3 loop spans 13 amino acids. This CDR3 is CASSISGNTEAFF. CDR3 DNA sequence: TGTGCCAGCAGTATATCCGGGAACACTGAAGCTTTCTTT.